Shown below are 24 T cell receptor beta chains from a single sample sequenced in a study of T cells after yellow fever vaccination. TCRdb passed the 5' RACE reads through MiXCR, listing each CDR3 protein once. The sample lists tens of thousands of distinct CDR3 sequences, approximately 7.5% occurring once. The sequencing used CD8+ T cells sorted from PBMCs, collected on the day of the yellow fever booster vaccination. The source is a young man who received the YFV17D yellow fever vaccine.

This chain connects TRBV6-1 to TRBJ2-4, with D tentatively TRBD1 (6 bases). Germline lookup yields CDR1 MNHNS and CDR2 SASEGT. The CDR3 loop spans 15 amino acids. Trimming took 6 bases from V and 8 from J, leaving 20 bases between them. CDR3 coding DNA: TGTGCCAGCAGAGTACAGGGCTTGGAGATGGACATTCAGTACTTC. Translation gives CASRVQGLEMDIQYF.

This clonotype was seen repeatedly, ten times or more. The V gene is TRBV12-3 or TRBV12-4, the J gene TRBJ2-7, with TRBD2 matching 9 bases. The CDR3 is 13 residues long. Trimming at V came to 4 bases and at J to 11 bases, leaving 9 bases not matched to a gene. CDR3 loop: CASSSGPTSGKYF. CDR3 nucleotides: TGTGCCAGCAGTTCGGGGCCGACTAGCGGAAAGTACTTC.

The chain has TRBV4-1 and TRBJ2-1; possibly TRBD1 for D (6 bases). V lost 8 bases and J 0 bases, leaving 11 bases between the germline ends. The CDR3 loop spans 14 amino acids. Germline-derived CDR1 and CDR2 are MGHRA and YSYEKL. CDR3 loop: CASEGGDSYNEQFF. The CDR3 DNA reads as TGCGCCAGCGAAGGGGGAGACTCCTACAATGAGCAGTTCTTC.

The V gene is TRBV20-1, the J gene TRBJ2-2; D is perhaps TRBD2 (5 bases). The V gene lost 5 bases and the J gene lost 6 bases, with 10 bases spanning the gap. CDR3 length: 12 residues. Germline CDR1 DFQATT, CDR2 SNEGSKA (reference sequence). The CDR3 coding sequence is TGCAGTGCTCCGCGGGCCGCCGGGGAGCTGTTTTTT. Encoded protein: CSAPRAAGELFF.

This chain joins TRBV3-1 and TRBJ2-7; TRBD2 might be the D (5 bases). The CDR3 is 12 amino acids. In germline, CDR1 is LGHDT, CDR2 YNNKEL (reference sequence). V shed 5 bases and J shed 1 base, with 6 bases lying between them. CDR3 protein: CASSGLSYEQYF. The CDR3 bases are TGTGCCAGCAGCGGACTTTCCTACGAGCAGTACTTC.

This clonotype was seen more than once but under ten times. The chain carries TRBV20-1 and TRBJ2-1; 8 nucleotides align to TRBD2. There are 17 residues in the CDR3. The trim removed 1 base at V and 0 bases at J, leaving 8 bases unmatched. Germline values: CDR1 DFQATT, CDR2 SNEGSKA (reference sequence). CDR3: CSARAYLSGSSYNEQFF. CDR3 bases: TGCAGTGCTAGAGCCTACCTCAGCGGGAGCTCCTACAATGAGCAGTTCTTC.

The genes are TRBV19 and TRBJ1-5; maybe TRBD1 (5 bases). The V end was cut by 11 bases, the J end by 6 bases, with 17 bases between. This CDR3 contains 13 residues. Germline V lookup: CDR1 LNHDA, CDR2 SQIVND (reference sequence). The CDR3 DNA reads TGTGCCGGTGGGGGGGTTCCCGGTCAGCCCCAGCATTTT. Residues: CAGGGVPGQPQHF.

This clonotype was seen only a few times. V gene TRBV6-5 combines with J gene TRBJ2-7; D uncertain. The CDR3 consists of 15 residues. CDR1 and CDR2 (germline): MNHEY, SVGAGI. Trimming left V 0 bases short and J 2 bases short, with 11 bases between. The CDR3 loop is CASSYSISSTYEQYF. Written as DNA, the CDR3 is TGTGCCAGCAGTTACTCGATTTCCAGCACCTACGAGCAGTACTTC.

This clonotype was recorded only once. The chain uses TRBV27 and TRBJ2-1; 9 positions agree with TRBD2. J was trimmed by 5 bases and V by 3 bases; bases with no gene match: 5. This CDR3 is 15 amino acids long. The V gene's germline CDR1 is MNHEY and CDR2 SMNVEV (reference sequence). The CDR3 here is CASSFRTSVNNEQFF. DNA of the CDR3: TGTGCCAGCAGTTTCCGGACTAGCGTAAACAATGAGCAGTTCTTC.

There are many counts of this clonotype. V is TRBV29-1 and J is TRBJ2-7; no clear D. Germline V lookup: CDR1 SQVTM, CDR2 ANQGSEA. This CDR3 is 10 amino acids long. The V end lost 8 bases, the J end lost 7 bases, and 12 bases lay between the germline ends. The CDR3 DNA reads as TGCAGCATCTTAGAGTCGGAGCAGTACTTC. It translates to CSILESEQYF.

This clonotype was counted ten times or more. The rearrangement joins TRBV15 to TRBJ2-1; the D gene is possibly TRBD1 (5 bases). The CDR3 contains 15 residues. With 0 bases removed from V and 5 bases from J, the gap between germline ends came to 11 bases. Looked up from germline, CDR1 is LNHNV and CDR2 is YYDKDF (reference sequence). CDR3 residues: CATSREGARHNEQFF. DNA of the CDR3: TGTGCCACCAGCAGAGAAGGGGCTAGACACAATGAGCAGTTCTTC. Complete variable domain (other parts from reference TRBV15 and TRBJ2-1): DAMVIQNPRYQVTQFGKPVTLSCSQTLNHNVMYWYQQKSSQAPKLLFHYYDKDFNNEADTPDNFQSRRPNTSFCFLDIRSPGLGDTAMYLCATSREGARHNEQFFGPGTRLTVL.

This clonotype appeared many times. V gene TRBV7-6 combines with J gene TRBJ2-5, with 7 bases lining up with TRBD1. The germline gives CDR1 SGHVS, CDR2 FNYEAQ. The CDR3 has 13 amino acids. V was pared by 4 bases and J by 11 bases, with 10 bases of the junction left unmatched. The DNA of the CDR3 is TGTGCCAGCAGCTCGGGACAGACCTTTAAACAGTACTTC. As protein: CASSSGQTFKQYF.

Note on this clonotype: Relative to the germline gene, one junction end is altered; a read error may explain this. This CDR3 is CASSESEAQYF. The CDR3 DNA reads as TGTGCCAGCAGTGAATCAGAGGCCCAGTACTTC. J is TRBJ2-5 and V is TRBV25-1; D gene ambiguous. Germline-derived CDR1 and CDR2 are MGHDK and SYGVNS. The CDR3 extends over 11 amino acids.

The CDR3 spells CASSLIGQGYNEQFF. The DNA of the CDR3 is TGTGCCAGCAGCTTGATAGGACAGGGATACAATGAGCAGTTCTTC. The chain is built from TRBV5-4 and TRBJ2-1; 8 positions match TRBD1. Losses at the gene ends were 1 base for V and 4 bases for J; bases not matched to a gene: 4. The germline V gene has CDR1 SGHNT and CDR2 YYREEE (reference sequence). CDR3 length equals 15 residues. Full variable domain (missing parts from reference TRBV5-4 and TRBJ2-1): ETGVTQSPTHLIKTRGQQVTLRCSSQSGHNTVSWYQQALGQGPQFIFQYYREEENGRGNFPPRFSGLQFPNYSSELNVNALELDDSALYLCASSLIGQGYNEQFFGPGTRLTVL.

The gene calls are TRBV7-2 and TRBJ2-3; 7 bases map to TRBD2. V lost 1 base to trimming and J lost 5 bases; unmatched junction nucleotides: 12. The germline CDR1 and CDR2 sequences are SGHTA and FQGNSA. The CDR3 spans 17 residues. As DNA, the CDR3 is TGTGCCAGCAGCTTAGGAGGGAGGGCCCTCGTGGGAGATACGCAGTATTTT. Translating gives CASSLGGRALVGDTQYF.

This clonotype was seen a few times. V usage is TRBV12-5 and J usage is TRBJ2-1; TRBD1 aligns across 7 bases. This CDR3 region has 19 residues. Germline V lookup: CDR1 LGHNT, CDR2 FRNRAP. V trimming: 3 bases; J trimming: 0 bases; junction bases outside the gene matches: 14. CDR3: CASGFGPTSGGRSYNEQFF. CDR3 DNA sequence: TGTGCTAGTGGTTTTGGCCCCACGTCAGGGGGTCGCTCCTACAATGAGCAGTTCTTC.

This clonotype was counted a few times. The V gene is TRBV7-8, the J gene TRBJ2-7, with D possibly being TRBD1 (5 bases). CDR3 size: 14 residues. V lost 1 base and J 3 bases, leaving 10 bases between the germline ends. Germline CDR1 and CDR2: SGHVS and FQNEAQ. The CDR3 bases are TGTGCCAGCAGCTTAGGGGGCCGGCACTACGAGCAGTACTTC. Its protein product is CASSLGGRHYEQYF. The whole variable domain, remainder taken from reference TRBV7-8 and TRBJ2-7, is GAGVSQSPRYKVAKRGQDVALRCDPISGHVSLFWYQQALGQGPEFLTYFQNEAQLDKSGLPSDRFFAERPEGSVSTLKIQRTQQEDSAVYLCASSLGGRHYEQYFGPGTRLTVT.

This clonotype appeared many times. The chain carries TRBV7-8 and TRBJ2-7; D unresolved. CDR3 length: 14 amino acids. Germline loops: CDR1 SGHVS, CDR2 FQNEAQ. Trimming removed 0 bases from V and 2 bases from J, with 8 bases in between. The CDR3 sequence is CASSLAYDPYEQYF. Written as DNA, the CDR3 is TGTGCCAGCAGCTTAGCGTACGATCCCTACGAGCAGTACTTC. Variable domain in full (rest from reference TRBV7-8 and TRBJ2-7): GAGVSQSPRYKVAKRGQDVALRCDPISGHVSLFWYQQALGQGPEFLTYFQNEAQLDKSGLPSDRFFAERPEGSVSTLKIQRTQQEDSAVYLCASSLAYDPYEQYFGPGTRLTVT.

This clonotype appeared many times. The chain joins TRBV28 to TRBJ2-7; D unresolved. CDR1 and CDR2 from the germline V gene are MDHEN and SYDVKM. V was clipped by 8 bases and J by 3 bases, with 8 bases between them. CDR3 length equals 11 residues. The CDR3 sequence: CASLLNYEQYF. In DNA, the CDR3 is TGTGCCAGCCTCTTGAACTACGAGCAGTACTTC.

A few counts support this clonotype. The CDR3 DNA follows: TGCGCCAGCAGCACCTACAGGCCCAGGGACCAAGAGACCCAGTACTTC. Encoded protein: CASSTYRPRDQETQYF. This chain connects TRBV5-1 to TRBJ2-5, with D possibly matching TRBD1 (5 bases). Trimming shortened V by 4 bases and J by 0 bases, and 16 bases separated the two germline ends. CDR3 length: 16 residues. Germline V CDR1 and CDR2: SGHRS, YFSETQ.

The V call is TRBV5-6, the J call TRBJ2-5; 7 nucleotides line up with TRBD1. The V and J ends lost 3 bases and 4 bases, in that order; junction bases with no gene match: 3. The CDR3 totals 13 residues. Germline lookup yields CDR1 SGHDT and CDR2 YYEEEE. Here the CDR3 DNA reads TGTGCCAGCAGCTGGACAGGTCGAGAGACCCAGTACTTC. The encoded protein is CASSWTGRETQYF. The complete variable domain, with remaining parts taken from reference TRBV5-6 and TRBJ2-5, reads DAGVTQSPTHLIKTRGQQVTLRCSPKSGHDTVSWYQQALGQGPQFIFQYYEEEERQRGNFPDRFSGHQFPNYSSELNVNALLLGDSALYLCASSWTGRETQYFGPGTRLLVL.

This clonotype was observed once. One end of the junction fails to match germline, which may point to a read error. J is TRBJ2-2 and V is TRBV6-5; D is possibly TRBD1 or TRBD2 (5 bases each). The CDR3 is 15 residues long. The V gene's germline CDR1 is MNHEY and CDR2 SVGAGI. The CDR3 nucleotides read TGTGCCAGCAGTTACGGGACGGCGAACACCGGGAAGCTGTTTTTT. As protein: CASSYGTANTGKLFF.

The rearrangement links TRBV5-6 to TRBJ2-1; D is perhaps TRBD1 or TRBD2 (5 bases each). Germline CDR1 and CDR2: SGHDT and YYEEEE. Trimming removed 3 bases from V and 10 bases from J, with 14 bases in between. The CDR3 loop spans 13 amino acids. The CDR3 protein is CASSWGSSQEQFF. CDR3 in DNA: TGTGCCAGCAGCTGGGGGTCCTCACAAGAGCAGTTCTTC.

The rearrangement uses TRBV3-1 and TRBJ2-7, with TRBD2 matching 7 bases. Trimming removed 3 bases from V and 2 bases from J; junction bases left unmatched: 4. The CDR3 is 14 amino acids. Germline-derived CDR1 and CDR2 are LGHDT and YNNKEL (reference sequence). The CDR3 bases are TGTGCCAGCAGCCAGGGAGCGGGAACCTACGAGCAGTACTTC. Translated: CASSQGAGTYEQYF.